The T cell receptor beta chain described here comes from a study of response to subunit inactivated influenza vaccine. Broader study findings: Authors proposed each seasonal influenza vaccination draws in few new T cells.

TCRdb passed the RT-PCR reads through MiXCR, listing each CDR3 protein once. The table has about 540,000 distinct CDR3 sequences, under 25% seen once. Germline V gene lookup returns CDR1 ENHRY and CDR2 SYGVKD. J was trimmed by 1 base and V by 2 bases; bases with no gene match: 3. The CDR3 runs 15 residues. In regard to this clonotype: The antigen remains undetermined.

This sample also appeared in a second study, on T cells expressing NK-cell markers. According to that study: For TCR beta, cDNA was produced by 5'RACE template switching with UMIs. Each of over 5 donors carried dominant NKG2C+ clonotypes accounting for about 1.0-7.0% of CD8+ T cells.

The chain uses TRBV10-3 and TRBJ2-3; 7 bases are a match to TRBD1. Specimen: CD4+ T cells sorted from PBMCs, collected 11 to 12 days after vaccination. The sequence was obtained from a man between 50 and 59 years old who received an inactivated influenza vaccine. The CDR3 loop reads CAISEGTAGTDTQYF. The CDR3 DNA sequence: TGTGCCATCAGTGAGGGGACAGCAGGCACAGATACGCAGTATTTT.